The 17 T cell receptor beta chains presented below share a single source sample, sequenced in a study of radiotherapy plus CTLA-4 blockade in lung cancer. The protocol was immunoSEQ multiplex PCR, while the TCRdb copy is restricted to in-frame clones and leaves out a portion. The sample lists around 70,000 clones, under 85% occurring once. The source material was peripheral blood, sampled from a patient treated with radiotherapy plus ipilimumab. All receptors derive from a human donor with non-small cell lung cancer who had a partial response to radiotherapy plus ipilimumab.

This clone has only one observation. CDR3 sequence: CAWSVQGGETQYF. For the CDR3, the DNA is TGTGCCTGGAGTGTACAGGGCGGAGAGACCCAGTACTTC. This rearrangement joins TRBV30 to TRBJ2-5, with D perhaps TRBD1 (6 bases). The CDR3 consists of 13 residues. Per germline, CDR1 GTSNPN and CDR2 SVGIG (reference sequence). The germline V and J ends were trimmed by 0 bases and 4 bases, with 9 bases remaining between them.

The chain couples TRBV28 to TRBJ2-3, with D possibly matching TRBD1 (6 bases). CDR3 size: 15 residues. Germline assignment: CDR1 MDHEN and CDR2 SYDVKM. The V end was cut by 5 bases, the J end by 3 bases, with 15 bases between. The CDR3 here is CASSGNGQGTDTQYF. In DNA form, the CDR3 reads TGTGCCAGCAGTGGGAACGGGCAGGGGACAGATACGCAGTATTTT.

The CDR3 region has the DNA TGTGCCAGCAGCGTAGGGGAGGGCCGTAGCGGGGAGCTGTTTTTT. Translated, it gives CASSVGEGRSGELFF. V usage is TRBV9 and J usage is TRBJ2-2, with 7 bases fitting TRBD2. V lost 0 bases to trimming and J lost 7 bases; unmatched junction nucleotides: 6. The germline gives CDR1 SGDLS, CDR2 YYNGEE. The CDR3 runs 15 residues.

The chain has TRBV28 and TRBJ2-7, with D maybe TRBD2 (5 bases). This CDR3 has 12 residues. Trimming shortened V by 5 bases and J by 3 bases, and 8 bases separated the two germline ends. Germline loops: CDR1 MDHEN, CDR2 SYDVKM. The CDR3 sequence: CASSEGYYEQYF. The DNA of the CDR3 is TGTGCCAGCAGTGAGGGTTACTACGAGCAGTACTTC.

The sample holds one count of this clone. In nucleotides, the CDR3 is TGTGCCAGTAGTATAGATACGAGGCGGGAGGGCCATGTCGGGGAGCTGTTTTTT. It yields the protein CASSIDTRREGHVGELFF. This chain connects TRBV19 to TRBJ2-2; 9 bases are shared with TRBD2. The CDR3 runs 18 residues. Germline lookup yields CDR1 LNHDA and CDR2 SQIVND (reference sequence). The ends lost 0 bases at V and 7 bases at J; junction bases unmatched: 12.

This clone came up a few times. This chain connects TRBV29-1 to TRBJ1-2, with D possibly matching TRBD1 (5 bases). Germline loops: CDR1 SQVTM, CDR2 ANQGSEA. Trimming took 0 bases from V and 8 from J, leaving 13 bases between them. This CDR3 spans 13 amino acids. In nucleotides, the CDR3 is TGCAGCGTTGAAGATCTTCGGCAGGGAGGCTACACCTTC. It yields the protein CSVEDLRQGGYTF.

V usage is TRBV18 and J usage is TRBJ1-1; D gene ambiguous. The CDR3 spans 15 residues. The germline V gene has CDR1 KGHSH and CDR2 LQKENI. V lost 3 bases and J lost 1, with 12 bases in between. CDR3 sequence reads: CASSPFKGANTEAFF. CDR3 in DNA: TGTGCCAGCTCACCTTTCAAGGGAGCGAACACTGAAGCTTTCTTT.

This clone was found once. A read error may produce the germline difference seen at one junction end. The sample carries other DNA sequences with the same CDR3. The gene calls are TRBV18 and TRBJ1-5; D perhaps matches TRBD1 (5 bases). The CDR3 loop spans 16 amino acids. Germline CDR1 is KGHSH and CDR2 is LQKENI. The CDR3 DNA sequence: TGTGCCAGCTCACCACCCCCGACAGCGGGCGATCAGCCCCAGCACTTT. Its translation is CASSPPPTAGDQPQHF. Full variable domain (remainder filled in from reference TRBV18 and TRBJ1-5): NAGVMQNPRHLVRRRGQEARLRCSPMKGHSHVYWYRQLPEEGLKFMVYLQKENIIDESGMPKERFSAEFPKEGPSILRIQQVVRGDSAAYFCASSPPPTAGDQPQHFGDGTRLSIL.

The chain combines TRBV15 with TRBJ1-3; TRBD1 matches 9 bases. V lost 0 bases and J lost 3; bases outside the gene matches: 3. The CDR3 covers 16 residues. Germline V lookup: CDR1 LNHNV, CDR2 YYDKDF (reference sequence). The CDR3: CATSRDRGQGGNTIYF. CDR3 in DNA: TGTGCCACCAGCAGAGATCGGGGACAGGGTGGAAACACCATATATTTT.

This rearrangement joins TRBV6-1 to TRBJ1-3; no clear D. CDR1 is MNHNS, CDR2 SASEGT, per germline. This CDR3 spans 15 amino acids. Trimming removed 2 bases at V and 3 bases at J, with 11 bases between. CDR3 in amino acids: CASSELRLGGNTIYF. In nucleotides, the CDR3 is TGTGCCAGCAGTGAATTAAGGCTAGGTGGAAACACCATATATTTT.

The chain combines TRBV7-2 with TRBJ2-7; D might be TRBD2 (6 bases). V lost 2 bases, J lost 0 bases, and 17 bases lay in between. CDR3 length: 17 amino acids. Germline lookup yields CDR1 SGHTA and CDR2 FQGNSA. CDR3 amino acids: CASSLTSYGGTSYEQYF. CDR3 in DNA: TGTGCCAGCAGCTTAACATCCTATGGGGGGACCTCCTACGAGCAGTACTTC.

The chain recombines TRBV13 with TRBJ2-5; weak D call: TRBD1 (6 bases). Germline V gives CDR1 PRHDT, CDR2 FYEKMQ (reference sequence). The ends were cut back, 6 bases at V and 2 bases at J, with 10 bases in the middle. The CDR3 is 13 residues long. The CDR3 DNA reads as TGTGCCAGCAGAGAAGACAGGCAAGAGACCCAGTACTTC. Its protein is CASREDRQETQYF. Supplemented by reference TRBV13 and TRBJ2-5, the full variable domain reads AAGVIQSPRHLIKEKRETATLKCYPIPRHDTVYWYQQGPGQDPQFLISFYEKMQSDKGSIPDRFSAQQFSDYHSELNMSSLELGDSALYFCASREDRQETQYFGPGTRLLVL.

The V and J genes are TRBV5-4 and TRBJ1-3, with TRBD1 identical over 7 bases. This CDR3 contains 16 residues. Germline V CDR1 and CDR2: SGHNT, YYREEE (reference sequence). V shed 4 bases, J shed 0 bases, and the junction held 7 bases outside the gene matches. The CDR3 sequence: CASSAQTGLSGNTIYF. CDR3 DNA: TGTGCCAGCAGCGCCCAGACAGGGCTCTCTGGAAACACCATATATTTT.

The gene calls are TRBV4-1 and TRBJ2-7, with no clear D. V was clipped by 0 bases and J by 2 bases, with 17 bases between them. Per germline, CDR1 MGHRA and CDR2 YSYEKL. The CDR3 sequence is 17 residues long. The CDR3, as DNA: TGCGCCAGCAGCCAAGATCGCGGCGGCTACGGAACCTACGAGCAGTACTTC. It is translated as CASSQDRGGYGTYEQYF.

This clone was seen a handful of times. This chain uses TRBV21-1 with TRBJ2-5; the table assigns TRBD1, which was not confirmed against the DNA. TRBV21-1 is assigned pseudogene status. The CDR3 extends over 13 amino acids. This CDR3 is CASSKQGEETQYF. The DNA of the CDR3 is TGTGCCAGCAGCAAACAGGGGGAAGAGACCCAGTACTTC.

This clone was detected only a few times. This chain links TRBV11-2 with TRBJ2-7; a possible D gene is TRBD2 (6 bases). The germline CDR1 and CDR2 sequences are SGHAT and FQNNGV. This CDR3 has 13 residues. The ends were cut back, 4 bases at V and 1 base at J, with 8 bases in the middle. CDR3 in amino acids: CASSSGDSYEQYF. In DNA, the CDR3 is TGTGCCAGCAGCTCGGGAGATTCCTACGAGCAGTACTTC.

The V and J genes are TRBV19 and TRBJ2-7, with 9 bases matching TRBD1. The V gene end was trimmed by 3 bases and the J gene end by 1 base; junction bases not matched to a gene: 1. The germline V gene has CDR1 LNHDA and CDR2 SQIVND (reference sequence). CDR3 size: 14 residues. The CDR3 coding sequence is TGTGCCAGTAGTATGGGGACAGGGTCCTACGAGCAGTACTTC. Translation: CASSMGTGSYEQYF.